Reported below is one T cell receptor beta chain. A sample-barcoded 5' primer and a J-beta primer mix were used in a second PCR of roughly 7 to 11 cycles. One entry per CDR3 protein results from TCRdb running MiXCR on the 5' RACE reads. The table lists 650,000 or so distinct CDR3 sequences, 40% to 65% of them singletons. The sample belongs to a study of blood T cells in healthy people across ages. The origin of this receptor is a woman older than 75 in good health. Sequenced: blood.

The CDR3 spells CSAPGGTDFTDTQYF. As DNA, the CDR3 is TGCAGTGCGCCAGGCGGGACAGACTTCACCGATACGCAGTATTTT. The chain uses TRBV20-1 and TRBJ2-3, with D tentatively TRBD1 (7 bases). V was cut by 6 bases and J by 6 bases, with 22 bases left in between. The CDR3 spans 15 residues. Germline V gives CDR1 DFQATT, CDR2 SNEGSKA (reference sequence).